The clone carrying this T cell receptor beta chain was counted ten times or more. This entry comes from a study of CD8+CD57+ T cells in acquired aplastic anemia. Patients picked for sequencing had shown CD8+CD57+ cell expansion detected by flow cytometry. TCR beta VDJ and CDR3 profiles were obtained from a genomic DNA template. TCRdb re-derived calls from the reads in MiXCR, one entry per CDR3 protein. The table lists around 170,000 distinct CDR3 sequences, more than 45% of them singletons. The sequenced sample consisted of sorted CD4+, CD8+, or CD8+CD57+ T cells (not recorded which) from PBMCs. The source of this sequence is a human donor with aplastic anemia.

For the CDR3, the DNA is TGTGCCAGCAGGACGACTAGCAGCACAGATACGCAGTATTTT. Its protein is CASRTTSSTDTQYF. The V call is TRBV6-1, the J call TRBJ2-3, with TRBD2 matching over 7 bases. The junction had 3 bases not matched to a gene; V was cut back by 6 bases and J by 0 bases. Germline CDR1 reads MNHNS; CDR2 reads SASEGT. CDR3 length: 14 residues.